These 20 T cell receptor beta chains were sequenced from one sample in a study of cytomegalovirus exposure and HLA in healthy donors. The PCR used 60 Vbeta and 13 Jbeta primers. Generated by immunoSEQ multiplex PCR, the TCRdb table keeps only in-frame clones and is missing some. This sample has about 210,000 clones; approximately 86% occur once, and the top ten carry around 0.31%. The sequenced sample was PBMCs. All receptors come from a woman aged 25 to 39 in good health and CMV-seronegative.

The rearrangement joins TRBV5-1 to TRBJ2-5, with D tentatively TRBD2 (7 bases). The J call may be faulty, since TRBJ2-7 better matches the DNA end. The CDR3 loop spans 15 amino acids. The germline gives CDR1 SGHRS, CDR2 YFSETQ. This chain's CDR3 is CASKEPGAGAAEQYF. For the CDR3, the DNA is TGCGCCAGCAAGGAGCCGGGGGCGGGAGCAGCCGAGCAGTACTTC.

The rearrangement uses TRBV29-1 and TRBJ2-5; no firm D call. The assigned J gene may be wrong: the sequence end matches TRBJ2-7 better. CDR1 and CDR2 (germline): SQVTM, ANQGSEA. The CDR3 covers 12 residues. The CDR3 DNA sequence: TGCAGCGTTGAAGAATCCGGTGCCGAGCAGTACTTC. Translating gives CSVEESGAEQYF.

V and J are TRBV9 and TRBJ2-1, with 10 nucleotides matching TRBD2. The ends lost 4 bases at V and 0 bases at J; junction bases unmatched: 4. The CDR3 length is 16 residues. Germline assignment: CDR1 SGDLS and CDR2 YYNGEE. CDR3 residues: CASSPGLADSYNEQFF. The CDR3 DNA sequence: TGTGCCAGCAGCCCCGGACTAGCGGACTCCTACAATGAGCAGTTCTTC.

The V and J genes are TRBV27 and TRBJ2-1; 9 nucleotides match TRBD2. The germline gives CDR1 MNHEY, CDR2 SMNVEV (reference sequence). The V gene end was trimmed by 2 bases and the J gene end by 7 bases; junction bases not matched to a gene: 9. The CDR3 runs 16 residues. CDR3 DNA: TGTGCCAGCAGTTTAATTACGGGACTAGCCGAGAATGAGCAGTTCTTC. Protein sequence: CASSLITGLAENEQFF.

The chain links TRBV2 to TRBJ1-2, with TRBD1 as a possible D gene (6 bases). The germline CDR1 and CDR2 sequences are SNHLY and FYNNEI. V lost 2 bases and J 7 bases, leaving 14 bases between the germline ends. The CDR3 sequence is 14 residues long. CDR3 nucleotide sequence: TGTGCCAGCAGTGAACCCCCAGGGGCGAGTGGCTACACCTTC. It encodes CASSEPPGASGYTF. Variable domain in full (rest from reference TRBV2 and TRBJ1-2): EPEVTQTPSHQVTQMGQEVILRCVPISNHLYFYWYRQILGQKVEFLVSFYNNEISEKSEIFDDQFSVERPDGSNFTLKIRSTKLEDSAMYFCASSEPPGASGYTFGSGTRLTVV.

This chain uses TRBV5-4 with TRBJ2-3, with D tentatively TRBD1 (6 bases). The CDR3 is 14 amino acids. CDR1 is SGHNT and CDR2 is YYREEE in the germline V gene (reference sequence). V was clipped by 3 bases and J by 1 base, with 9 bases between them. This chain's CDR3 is CASSWDTGTDTQYF. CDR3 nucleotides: TGTGCCAGCAGCTGGGACACAGGCACAGATACGCAGTATTTT.

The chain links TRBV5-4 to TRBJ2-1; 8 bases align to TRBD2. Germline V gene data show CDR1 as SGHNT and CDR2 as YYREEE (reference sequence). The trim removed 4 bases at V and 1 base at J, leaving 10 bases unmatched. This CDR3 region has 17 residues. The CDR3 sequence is CASSRQSGGVSYNEQFF. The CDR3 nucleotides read TGTGCCAGCAGCCGCCAAAGCGGGGGTGTTTCCTACAATGAGCAGTTCTTC.

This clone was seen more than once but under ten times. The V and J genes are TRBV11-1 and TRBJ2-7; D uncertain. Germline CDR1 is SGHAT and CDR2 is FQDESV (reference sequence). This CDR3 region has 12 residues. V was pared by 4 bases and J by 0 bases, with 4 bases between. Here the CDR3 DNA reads TGTGCCAGCAGCTACGGCTCCTACGAGCAGTACTTC. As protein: CASSYGSYEQYF.

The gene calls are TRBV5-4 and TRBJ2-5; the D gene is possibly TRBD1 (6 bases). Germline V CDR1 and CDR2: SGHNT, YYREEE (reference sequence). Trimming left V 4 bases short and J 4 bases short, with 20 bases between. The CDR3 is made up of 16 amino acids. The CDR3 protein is CASSPNPTGLVETQYF. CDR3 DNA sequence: TGTGCCAGCAGCCCGAATCCGACAGGTCTGGTAGAGACCCAGTACTTC.

CDR3 nucleotides: TGCGCCAGCAGCCCCTGGACAGGGAAGGATACGCAGTATTTT. Translation: CASSPWTGKDTQYF. This chain uses TRBV5-1 with TRBJ2-3; 8 positions match TRBD1. Germline CDR1 is SGHRS and CDR2 is YFSETQ. With 4 bases clipped from V and 6 bases from J, the junction kept 7 bases outside the gene matches. The CDR3 is 14 residues long.

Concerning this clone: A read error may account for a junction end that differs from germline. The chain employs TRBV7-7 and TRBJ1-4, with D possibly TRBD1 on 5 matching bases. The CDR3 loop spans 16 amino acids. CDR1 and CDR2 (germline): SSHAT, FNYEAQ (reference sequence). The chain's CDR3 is CASSSPGGTEEEKLFF. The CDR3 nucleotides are TGTGCTAGCAGCTCCCCGGGGGGGACCGAAGAGGAAAAACTGTTTTTT.

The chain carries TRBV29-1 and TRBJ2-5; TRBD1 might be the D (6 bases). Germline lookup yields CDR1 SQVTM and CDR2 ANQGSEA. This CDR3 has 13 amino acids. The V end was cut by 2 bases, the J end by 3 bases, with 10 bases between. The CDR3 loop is CSVERNREETQYF. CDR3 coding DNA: TGCAGCGTTGAAAGGAACAGGGAAGAGACCCAGTACTTC.

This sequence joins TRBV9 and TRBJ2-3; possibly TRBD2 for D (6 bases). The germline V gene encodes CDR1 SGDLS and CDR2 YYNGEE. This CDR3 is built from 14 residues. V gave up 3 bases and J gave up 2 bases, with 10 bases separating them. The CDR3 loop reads CASSGSGATDTQYF. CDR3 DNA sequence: TGTGCCAGCAGCGGTAGCGGAGCCACAGATACGCAGTATTTT.

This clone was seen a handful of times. The CDR3 nucleotides read TGCGCCAGCAGCCAAGTCCTCGCAGGCCCTCCCGAGAATGGCTACACCTTC. It encodes CASSQVLAGPPENGYTF. The gene calls are TRBV4-1 and TRBJ1-2; D remains ambiguous. Germline loops: CDR1 MGHRA, CDR2 YSYEKL. The length of the CDR3 is 17 residues. V dropped 1 base and J dropped 6 bases, with 21 bases sitting between them.

CDR3 in DNA: TGCGCCAGCAGAATAACAGGGAGTGGGGCAGCCTACGAGCAGTACTTC. This sequence encodes CASRITGSGAAYEQYF. The rearrangement links TRBV5-1 to TRBJ2-7; TRBD1 might be the D (6 bases). This CDR3 region has 16 residues. V was clipped by 5 bases and J by 2 bases, with 20 bases between them. The germline V gene has CDR1 SGHRS and CDR2 YFSETQ.

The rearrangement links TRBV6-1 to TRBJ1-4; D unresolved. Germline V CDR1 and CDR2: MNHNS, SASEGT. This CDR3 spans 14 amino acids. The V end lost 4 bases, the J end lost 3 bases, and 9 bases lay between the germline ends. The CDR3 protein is CASSVGGSNEKLFF. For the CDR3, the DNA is TGTGCCAGCAGTGTTGGAGGGTCTAATGAAAAACTGTTTTTT.

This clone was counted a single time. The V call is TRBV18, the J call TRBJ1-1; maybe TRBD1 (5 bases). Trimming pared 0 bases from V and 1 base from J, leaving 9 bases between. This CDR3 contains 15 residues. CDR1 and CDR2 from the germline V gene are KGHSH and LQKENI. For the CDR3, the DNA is TGTGCCAGCTCACCACCTTCACAGGCGAACACTGAAGCTTTCTTT. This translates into CASSPPSQANTEAFF.

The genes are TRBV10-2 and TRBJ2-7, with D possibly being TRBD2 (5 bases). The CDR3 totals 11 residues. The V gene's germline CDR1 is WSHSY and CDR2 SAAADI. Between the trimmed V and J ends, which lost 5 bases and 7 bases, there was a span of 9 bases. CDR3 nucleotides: TGCGCCAGCAGTCCTCCGGGGGAGCAGTACTTC. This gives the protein CASSPPGEQYF.

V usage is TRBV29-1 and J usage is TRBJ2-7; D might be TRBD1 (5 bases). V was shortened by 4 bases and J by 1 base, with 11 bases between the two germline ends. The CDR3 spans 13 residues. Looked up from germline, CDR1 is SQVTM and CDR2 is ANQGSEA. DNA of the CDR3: TGCAGCGTTGGGGTGACAGCGTCCTACGAGCAGTACTTC. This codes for CSVGVTASYEQYF.

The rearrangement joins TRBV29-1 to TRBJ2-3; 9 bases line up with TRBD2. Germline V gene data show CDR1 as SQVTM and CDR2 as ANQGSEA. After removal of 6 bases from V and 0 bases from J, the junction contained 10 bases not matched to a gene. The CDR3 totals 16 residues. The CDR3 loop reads CSVLGVAGASTDTQYF. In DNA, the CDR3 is TGCAGCGTCCTCGGGGTAGCGGGGGCTAGCACAGATACGCAGTATTTT.